Presented here are 18 T cell receptor beta chains from one specimen sequenced in a study of blood T cell repertoires in COVID-19. TCRdb's copy holds only in-frame clones and misses some; the assay was immunoSEQ multiplex PCR. In the table there are about 170,000 clones, approximately 86% of which are singletons. Material: peripheral blood. The origin of the receptors is an older man with COVID-19, enrolled during active disease.

The V call is TRBV4-1, the J call TRBJ1-5; TRBD1 is a possible D gene (5 bases). Looked up from germline, CDR1 is MGHRA and CDR2 is YSYEKL. CDR3 size: 16 residues. V lost 4 bases and J lost 0, with 13 bases in between. CDR3 nucleotide sequence: TGCGCCAGCAGCCCACGACAGATCCTTAGCAATCAGCCCCAGCATTTT. As protein: CASSPRQILSNQPQHF.

The V call is TRBV10-3, the J call TRBJ2-7; 7 bases are a match to TRBD1. Germline CDR1 ENHRY, CDR2 SYGVKD. The CDR3 is 14 residues long. Trimming cost V 0 bases and J 9 bases; bases outside gene matches: 8. This CDR3 is CAISESITGARQYF. The CDR3 bases are TGTGCCATCAGTGAGTCGATTACAGGGGCAAGGCAGTACTTC.

The chain combines TRBV7-2 with TRBJ1-5; TRBD1 matches 7 bases. V shed 5 bases, J shed 0 bases, and the junction held 4 bases outside the gene matches. The CDR3 length is 15 residues. Germline assignment: CDR1 SGHTA and CDR2 FQGNSA. The CDR3 DNA reads as TGTGCCAGCAGCCCAGGGGGGTATAGCAATCAGCCCCAGCATTTT. Amino acid sequence: CASSPGGYSNQPQHF.

The V call is TRBV25-1, the J call TRBJ1-5; no reliable D call. Looked up from germline, CDR1 is MGHDK and CDR2 is SYGVNS. CDR3 size: 15 residues. Between the trimmed V and J ends, which lost 1 base and 3 bases, there was a span of 10 bases. Here the CDR3 reads CASSESRAPNQPQHF. As DNA, the CDR3 is TGTGCCAGCAGTGAATCTAGAGCTCCCAATCAGCCCCAGCATTTT.

The chain recombines TRBV6-5 with TRBJ2-4, with 8 bases that match TRBD1. The CDR3 runs 15 residues. The V and J ends lost 6 bases and 1 base, in that order; junction bases with no gene match: 5. Germline CDR1 reads MNHEY; CDR2 reads SVGAGI. The CDR3 DNA reads as TGTGCCAGCAGATCTGACAGGGGTGCCAAAAACATTCAGTACTTC. Translated: CASRSDRGAKNIQYF.

In this sample, this clone turned up many times. The chain is built from TRBV7-2 and TRBJ1-1, with a possible D match to TRBD1 (6 bases). V lost 5 bases and J 7 bases, leaving 20 bases between the germline ends. CDR1 SGHTA and CDR2 FQGNSA come from the germline V gene. The CDR3 covers 15 residues. The CDR3 DNA reads as TGTGCCAGCAGCCCGATTCCGGACAGCACCTTTGAAGCTTTCTTT. This encodes CASSPIPDSTFEAFF.

Here the CDR3 DNA reads TGTGCCAGCAGCAGGGCCCGGACAGGGGGGATTAGGTATGGCTACACCTTC. Translating it yields CASSRARTGGIRYGYTF. The chain combines TRBV21-1 with TRBJ1-2; TRBD1 is taken as the D call from the table, unchecked against the DNA. TRBV21-1 is flagged as a pseudogene. This CDR3 comprises 17 residues.

Only one count was recorded for this clone. The CDR3 coding sequence is TGTGCCAGCAGCTGGAGGTCGGAATCTAGCACAGATACGCAGTATTTT. Translating it yields CASSWRSESSTDTQYF. The J gene is TRBJ2-3, the V gene TRBV7-8, with a possible D match to TRBD2 (5 bases). The CDR3 is 16 residues long. Germline CDR1 reads SGHVS; CDR2 reads FQNEAQ. Deletions cut 4 bases from V and 0 bases from J, with 14 bases between.

The chain is built from TRBV7-3 and TRBJ1-5, with D perhaps matching TRBD1 (5 bases). This CDR3 is built from 15 residues. With 5 bases removed from V and 3 bases from J, the gap between germline ends came to 14 bases. Germline assignment: CDR1 SGHTA and CDR2 FQGTGA. The CDR3 sequence is CASSLMGGINQPQHF. In DNA form, the CDR3 reads TGTGCCAGCAGCCTGATGGGGGGTATCAATCAGCCCCAGCATTTT.

The gene calls are TRBV10-3 and TRBJ2-1; 9 bases map to TRBD1. The CDR3 is 14 amino acids. Germline CDR1 and CDR2: ENHRY and SYGVKD. After removal of 6 bases from V and 8 bases from J, the junction contained 8 bases not matched to a gene. The DNA for the CDR3 is TGTGCCATCAGGACCGGGACAGGGTCTGATGAGCAGTTCTTC. As protein: CAIRTGTGSDEQFF.

The J gene is TRBJ1-2, the V gene TRBV4-3, with unresolved D. CDR1 LGHNA and CDR2 YSLEER come from the germline V gene. V was clipped by 0 bases and J by 7 bases, with 9 bases between them. The CDR3 is made up of 13 amino acids. This CDR3 is CASSQDPRVGYTF. The CDR3 nucleotides are TGCGCCAGCAGCCAAGATCCCCGAGTTGGCTACACCTTC.

The chain has TRBV19 and TRBJ1-2, with D possibly TRBD1 on 5 matching bases. This CDR3 comprises 12 residues. V was cut by 5 bases and J by 8 bases, with 12 bases left in between. Germline CDR1 LNHDA, CDR2 SQIVND (reference sequence). The CDR3 region has the DNA TGTGCCAGTAGTTTTACAGGTTGGGGCTACACCTTC. Translated: CASSFTGWGYTF.

The chain combines TRBV11-2 with TRBJ2-3; 8 nucleotides align to TRBD1. The CDR3 has 17 residues. Germline CDR1 and CDR2: SGHAT and FQNNGV. The V gene end was trimmed by 4 bases and the J gene end by 2 bases; junction bases not matched to a gene: 11. The CDR3 sequence: CASSYRTGSHTTDTQYF. CDR3 nucleotide sequence: TGTGCCAGCAGCTATCGGACAGGGTCCCACACCACAGATACGCAGTATTTT.

J is TRBJ1-2 and V is TRBV29-1; 8 bases agree with TRBD1. CDR3 length equals 11 residues. Germline assignment: CDR1 SQVTM and CDR2 ANQGSEA. V was pared by 8 bases and J by 8 bases, with 7 bases of the junction left unmatched. The CDR3 region is CSSGGSGGYTF. In DNA form, the CDR3 reads TGCAGCTCAGGGGGCAGTGGAGGCTACACCTTC.

This clone was seen only once. V and J are TRBV2 and TRBJ1-5; D perhaps matches TRBD1 (6 bases). The CDR3 is 14 amino acids. V was trimmed by 6 bases and J by 11 bases, leaving 20 bases between them. CDR1 SNHLY and CDR2 FYNNEI come from the germline V gene. DNA for the CDR3: TGTGCCAGCAGCCTCGGACAGTCCTTGGGGGCCCAGCATTTT. Amino acids: CASSLGQSLGAQHF.

This chain uses TRBV18 with TRBJ2-7, with TRBD1 as a possible D gene (7 bases). The CDR3 length is 14 residues. V dropped 3 bases and J dropped 7 bases, with 16 bases sitting between them. CDR1 KGHSH and CDR2 LQKENI come from the germline V gene. The CDR3 loop is CASSPGKGAGEQYF. The CDR3, as DNA: TGTGCCAGCTCACCCGGTAAGGGGGCGGGGGAGCAGTACTTC.

This clone occurred once. The chain recombines TRBV6-5 with TRBJ1-6, with a weak D call TRBD1 (5 bases). The V end lost 8 bases, the J end lost 5 bases, and 16 bases lay between the germline ends. Germline values: CDR1 MNHEY, CDR2 SVGAGI. This CDR3 comprises 15 residues. The CDR3 here is CASPSREGDNSPLHF. The CDR3 DNA is TGTGCCAGCCCCAGCAGGGAGGGCGATAATTCACCCCTCCACTTT.

This chain uses TRBV7-2 with TRBJ1-5; D gene unclear. The CDR3 has 17 residues. Trimming left V 1 base short and J 2 bases short, with 15 bases between. The germline V gene encodes CDR1 SGHTA and CDR2 FQGNSA. CDR3: CASSLEFSPNGNQPQHF. DNA of the CDR3: TGTGCCAGCAGCTTAGAATTTAGCCCAAACGGCAATCAGCCCCAGCATTTT.